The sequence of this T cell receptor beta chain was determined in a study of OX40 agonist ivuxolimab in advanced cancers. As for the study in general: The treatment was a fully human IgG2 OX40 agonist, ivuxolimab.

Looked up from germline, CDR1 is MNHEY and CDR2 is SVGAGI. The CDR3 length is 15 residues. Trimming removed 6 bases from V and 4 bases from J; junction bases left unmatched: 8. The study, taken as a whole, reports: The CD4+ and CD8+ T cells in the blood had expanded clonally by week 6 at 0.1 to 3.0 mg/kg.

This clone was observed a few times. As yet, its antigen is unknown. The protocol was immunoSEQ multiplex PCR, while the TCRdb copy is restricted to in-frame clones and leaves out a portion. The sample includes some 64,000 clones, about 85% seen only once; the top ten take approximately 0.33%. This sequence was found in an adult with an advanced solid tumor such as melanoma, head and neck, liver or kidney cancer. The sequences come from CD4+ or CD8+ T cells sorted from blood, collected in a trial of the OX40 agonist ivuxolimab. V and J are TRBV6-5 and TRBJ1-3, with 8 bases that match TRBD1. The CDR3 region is CASSRTGGRGNTIYF. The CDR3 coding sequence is TGTGCCAGCAGCCGTACAGGGGGTCGAGGAAACACCATATATTTT.